The rows below give T cell receptor beta chains drawn from one sample of a study of early T cells in non-severe SARS-CoV-2 infection. One entry per CDR3 protein results from TCRdb running MiXCR on the 5' RACE reads. The repertoire holds roughly 38,000 distinct CDR3 sequences, with less than 7% as singletons. The source material was whole blood, sampled at baseline. The receptor set was obtained from an adult who was a healthcare worker with PCR-confirmed SARS-CoV-2 infection or an uninfected control (not recorded which). Both conserved end residues are trimmed from each CDR3. Clone size is given for some rows only: seen once, a few or many times, or a class if the clone is expanded.

12,-,TRBJ1-5,TRBV29-1,SVVFQSGNQPQH
13,many,TRBJ2-7,TRBV21-1,ASSKELARPDEQY
13,many,TRBJ2-5,TRBV4-2,ASSQAGIQSQTQY
12,few,TRBJ2-2,TRBV5-1,ASRTGGNTGELF
13,few,TRBJ2-2,TRBV2,ASSVPAGGPGELF
13,many,TRBJ1-1,TRBV5-6,ASSLAGPGNTEAF
15,many,TRBJ2-2,TRBV11-2,ASSLGGRQGKVGELF
12,many,TRBJ1-2,TRBV7-9,ASSYRGPGYGYT
12,many,TRBJ1-1,TRBV2,ASSPPGANTEAF
13,many,TRBJ2-2,TRBV7-9,ASSFTDRGTGELF
14,many,TRBJ2-4,TRBV4-2,ASSQAQGGQSGIQY
13,-,TRBJ2-3,TRBV7-3,ASSRGGTSTDTQY
13,many,TRBJ2-3,TRBV29-1,SVTEAGTATDTQY
11,many,TRBJ2-5,TRBV18,ASSPGTQETQY
13,many,TRBJ2-1,TRBV19,ASRPLAGGWYEQF
11,few,TRBJ2-3,TRBV3-1,ASSLGVADTQY
12,many,TRBJ2-1,TRBV6-2/TRBV6-3,ASSWRGGRNEQF
12,few,TRBJ1-1,TRBV5-6,ASSLNKPTLGGF
13,many,TRBJ2-1,TRBV5-4,ASSLSGGDYNEQF
11,-,TRBJ2-7,TRBV29-1,SVGLQATYEQY
17,many,TRBJ2-4,TRBV21-1,ASSNHGRPKSLAKNIQY
11,many,TRBJ2-5,TRBV29-1,SVDGGPQETQY
10,many,TRBJ2-1,TRBV19,ASSMGPNEQF
13,medium-sized,TRBJ2-2,TRBV7-2,ASSIQGANTGELF
14,many,TRBJ1-2,TRBV7-9,ASIKFDWGLGYGYT
11,-,TRBJ2-1,TRBV20-1,SASGRWWNEQF
13,-,TRBJ1-6,TRBV6-5,ASSPLGDYNSPLH
13,-,TRBJ2-1,TRBV20-1,SARDLGMGHYEQF
14,many,TRBJ2-7,TRBV6-5,ASRGLAGGFENEQY
14,many,TRBJ2-4,TRBV6-5,ASSTGRRGQKNIQY
14,many,TRBJ2-1,TRBV4-1,ASSPGTARTYNEQF
11,few,TRBJ2-5,TRBV10-3,AIRLAGMETQY
10,many,TRBJ2-7,TRBV14,ASSQGGHEQY
14,many,TRBJ2-5,TRBV9,ASSVSFDRAQETQY
10,many,TRBJ1-1,TRBV20-1,SPHRSNTEAF
11,many,TRBJ2-5,TRBV7-2,ASSRGFGETQY
12,few,TRBJ1-6,TRBV7-9,ASSLMQEDSPLH
11,many,TRBJ2-3,TRBV5-4,ASSEAHEDTQY
9,many,TRBJ1-1,TRBV29-1,SVGQNTEAF
11,-,TRBJ2-2,TRBV20-1,SASSGNSGELF
13,many,TRBJ2-5,TRBV5-1,ASSWGLAGQETQY
13,few,TRBJ2-7,TRBV15,ATSRVVGGLNEQY
11,many,TRBJ2-1,TRBV20-1,SAALLGNNEQF
12,once,TRBJ1-4,TRBV7-9,ASSPGQSNEKLF
9,many,TRBJ2-5,TRBV2,ALKGQETQY
12,many,TRBJ1-2,TRBV12-3/TRBV12-4,ASSQYRDAKGYT
11,many,TRBJ2-5,TRBV20-1,SANDRVRETQY
13,-,TRBJ2-7,TRBV14,ASSRLAASSYEQY
12,many,TRBJ1-1,TRBV3-1,ASSQLGGYTEAF
11,many,TRBJ1-1,TRBV10-3,AIKLNMNTEAF
10,-,TRBJ1-2,TRBV3-1,ASSQSNYGYT
14,few,TRBJ2-7,TRBV12-3/TRBV12-4,ASSSRTSGKTYEQY